This T cell receptor beta chain appears in the sequencing data of a study of PD-L1 blockade in urothelial cancer. The cohort comprised individuals with locally advanced or metastatic urothelial carcinoma. The CDR3 totals 13 residues. Trimming cost V 7 bases and J 2 bases, with 11 bases left between them. Germline V gene data show CDR1 as LNHDA and CDR2 as SQIVND (reference sequence). The protocol was immunoSEQ multiplex PCR, while the TCRdb copy is restricted to in-frame clones and leaves out a portion. The table has about 74,000 clones, around 84% seen once. The sample was PBMCs, taken around atezolizumab (anti-PD-L1) treatment. This TCR came from a man between 65 and 80 years old with urothelial cancer. This chain links TRBV19 with TRBJ1-2; D might be TRBD1 (5 bases). CDR3 nucleotide sequence: TGTGCCAGTAAGTGGGGCAGCAACTATGGCTACACCTTC. Translation gives CASKWGSNYGYTF.